These 21 T cell receptor beta chains were sequenced from one sample in a study of quantifying T cell responses using KT2 cells. Looking at the study overall: RNA was reverse transcribed with TCR alpha and beta constant-region primers.

The cDNA 3' end received a ligated oligonucleotide with a UMI. The first PCR ran three to four cycles with an equimolar RC1.1 and RC1.2 beta primer mix. TCRdb ran MiXCR on the UMI-ligation and nested PCR reads and lists one entry per CDR3 protein. Among about 33,000 distinct CDR3 sequences listed, 10% were seen once. The sequenced sample was PBMCs spiked with cells of the T cell clone KT2. These receptor sequences come from a human donor.

V and J are TRBV5-1 and TRBJ1-2; a weak D match, TRBD1 (5 bases). V was clipped by 4 bases and J by 4 bases, with 17 bases between them. CDR1 SGHRS and CDR2 YFSETQ come from the germline V gene. This CDR3 comprises 15 residues. CDR3 region: CASSIGTARPYGYTF. The CDR3 DNA is TGCGCCAGCAGCATCGGGACCGCTAGACCCTATGGCTACACCTTC.

This clonotype was seen many times. The V and J genes are TRBV7-2 and TRBJ2-3; the D is unclear. The CDR3 contains 12 residues. Germline values: CDR1 SGHTA, CDR2 FQGNSA. V lost 5 bases to trimming and J lost 2 bases, with 5 bases between them. The chain's CDR3 is CASSPPTDTQYF. For the CDR3, the DNA is TGTGCCAGCAGCCCACCCACAGATACGCAGTATTTT.

There are a few counts of this clonotype. The V gene is TRBV29-1, the J gene TRBJ1-5; D might be TRBD1 (6 bases). Trimming cost V 2 bases and J 11 bases, with 16 bases left between them. The length of the CDR3 is 13 residues. Looked up from germline, CDR1 is SQVTM and CDR2 is ANQGSEA. The CDR3 spells CSVEISANRAQHF. The CDR3 DNA follows: TGCAGCGTTGAAATCAGTGCGAACAGGGCCCAGCATTTT.

This clonotype was observed a handful of times. The chain joins TRBV5-1 to TRBJ2-1; TRBD2 might be the D (7 bases). Germline V CDR1 and CDR2: SGHRS, YFSETQ. CDR3 length equals 17 residues. V was cut by 3 bases and J by 2 bases, with 18 bases left in between. The CDR3 reads CASSSYLGGGPYNEQFF. The DNA for the CDR3 is TGCGCCAGCAGCTCCTACTTGGGGGGGGGGCCCTACAATGAGCAGTTCTTC.

The chain employs TRBV4-2 and TRBJ2-7; D is unresolved. The V end was cut by 3 bases, the J end by 2 bases, with 8 bases between. Germline values: CDR1 LGHNA, CDR2 YNFKEQ. The CDR3 is 13 amino acids. The CDR3 DNA follows: TGTGCCAGCAGCCATTCGAGTCCCTACGAGCAGTACTTC. Its translation: CASSHSSPYEQYF.

Judged by abundance, this clonotype is medium-sized. The chain combines TRBV5-4 with TRBJ2-5; D is ambiguous. Germline CDR1 and CDR2: SGHNT and YYREEE (reference sequence). The CDR3 has 13 residues. V lost 5 bases and J lost 5, with 13 bases in between. The CDR3 spells CASSKAPPETQYF. The CDR3 nucleotides are TGTGCCAGCAGTAAGGCCCCCCCGGAGACCCAGTACTTC.

This clonotype was counted only a few times. The rearrangement uses TRBV20-1 and TRBJ2-5; perhaps TRBD1 as D (6 bases). This CDR3 has 17 amino acids. The V end lost 8 bases, the J end lost 5 bases, and 30 bases lay between the germline ends. Germline V CDR1 and CDR2: DFQATT, SNEGSKA (reference sequence). CDR3 DNA sequence: TGCAGTATCGCCTCAGGGGCTTCTCCGGCCGGTACGGAGACCCAGTACTTC. It is translated as CSIASGASPAGTETQYF.

This clonotype was seen many times. CDR3 residues: CASSPSIVGTGAPGANVLTF. The DNA of the CDR3 is TGCGCCAGCAGCCCCTCGATTGTGGGGACAGGGGCTCCTGGGGCCAACGTCCTGACTTTC. V gene TRBV4-1 combines with J gene TRBJ2-6; 10 bases are a match to TRBD1. This CDR3 region has 20 residues. With 4 bases clipped from V and 2 bases from J, the junction kept 14 bases outside the gene matches. Germline CDR1 MGHRA, CDR2 YSYEKL.

The genes are TRBV2 and TRBJ1-3; tentatively, D is TRBD1 (6 bases). CDR3 size: 12 residues. CDR1 SNHLY and CDR2 FYNNEI come from the germline V gene. Between the trimmed V and J ends, which lost 6 bases and 4 bases, there was a span of 7 bases. This chain's CDR3 is CASRDRGNTIYF. The CDR3 DNA is TGTGCCAGCAGGGACAGAGGAAACACCATATATTTT.

At least ten counts were recorded for this clonotype. J is TRBJ1-2 and V is TRBV20-1; D possibly corresponds to TRBD1 (6 bases). V lost 2 bases and J lost 2, with 12 bases in between. Per germline, CDR1 DFQATT and CDR2 SNEGSKA (reference sequence). There are 14 residues in the CDR3. In nucleotides, the CDR3 is TGCAGTGCTAGAACAGGGTTGGGGAACTATGGCTACACCTTC. As protein: CSARTGLGNYGYTF.

A few counts support this clonotype. The chain recombines TRBV4-2 with TRBJ2-5, with D possibly TRBD2 on 5 matching bases. There are 14 residues in the CDR3. V was clipped by 1 base and J by 7 bases, with 13 bases between them. Germline CDR1 and CDR2: LGHNA and YNFKEQ. The CDR3 bases are TGTGCCAGCAGCCAAGTTACAGCGGCGACGACCCAGTACTTC. Encoded protein: CASSQVTAATTQYF.

This clonotype was seen a few times. V usage is TRBV27 and J usage is TRBJ2-6; D is unclear. Germline CDR1 is MNHEY and CDR2 is SMNVEV (reference sequence). V shed 5 bases and J shed 0 bases, with 11 bases lying between them. The CDR3 runs 16 residues. The CDR3 protein is CASSRNWRSGANVLTF. The CDR3 DNA reads TGTGCCAGCAGTAGGAACTGGCGCTCTGGGGCCAACGTCCTGACTTTC. The entire variable domain, with the rest obtained from reference TRBV27 and TRBJ2-6, is as follows: EAQVTQNPRYLITVTGKKLTVTCSQNMNHEYMSWYRQDPGLGLRQIYYSMNVEVTDKGDVPEGYKVSRKEKRNFPLILESPSPNQTSLYFCASSRNWRSGANVLTFGAGSRLTVL.

Ten or more counts support this clonotype. The CDR3: CSVGIGSGNTIYF. CDR3 DNA: TGCAGCGTTGGGATCGGCTCTGGAAACACCATATATTTT. V and J are TRBV29-1 and TRBJ1-3; D is undetermined. The germline V gene has CDR1 SQVTM and CDR2 ANQGSEA. V was shortened by 4 bases and J by 0 bases, with 7 bases between the two germline ends. The CDR3 length is 13 residues.

This clonotype showed up just a few times. The chain is built from TRBV11-2 and TRBJ1-3; no definite D call. The CDR3 covers 12 residues. Deletions cut 3 bases from V and 6 bases from J, with 6 bases between. Germline V CDR1 and CDR2: SGHAT, FQNNGV. CDR3 sequence reads: CASSLVPNTIYF. The CDR3 DNA reads TGTGCCAGCAGCTTGGTTCCAAACACCATATATTTT.

This sequence joins TRBV5-1 and TRBJ2-3, with a possible D match to TRBD2 (5 bases). The CDR3 spans 14 residues. Germline V gives CDR1 SGHRS, CDR2 YFSETQ. Trimming removed 4 bases from V and 2 bases from J, with 11 bases in between. The CDR3 protein is CASSKERFTDTQYF. The CDR3 DNA sequence: TGCGCCAGCAGCAAGGAGCGGTTCACAGATACGCAGTATTTT.

The chain combines TRBV5-6 with TRBJ2-3, with D uncertain. Per the germline V gene, CDR1 is SGHDT and CDR2 is YYEEEE. V dropped 1 base and J dropped 5 bases, with 5 bases sitting between them. The CDR3 runs to 12 residues. The CDR3 loop reads CASSLTGDTQYF. The CDR3 coding sequence is TGTGCCAGCAGCTTGACGGGAGATACGCAGTATTTT.

This clonotype was picked up a small number of times. This chain uses TRBV5-1 with TRBJ2-1, with 12 bases lining up with TRBD2. CDR3 length equals 20 residues. Unmatched junction bases numbered 15, after V lost 4 bases and J lost 1 base. CDR1 is SGHRS and CDR2 is YFSETQ in the germline V gene. CDR3 residues: CASSPDSRLAGAGSYNEQFF. CDR3 nucleotides: TGCGCCAGCAGCCCGGACTCCAGACTAGCGGGAGCGGGGTCCTACAATGAGCAGTTCTTC.

The J gene is TRBJ1-2, the V gene TRBV12-3 or TRBV12-4; 11 positions match TRBD1. Trimming took 2 bases from V and 4 from J; bases not matched to a gene: 12. The CDR3 spans 18 residues. The CDR3 DNA sequence: TGTGCCAGCAGTTTAACCGGGACAGGGGGGTTTAGGGGCTATGGCTACACCTTC. Its protein product is CASSLTGTGGFRGYGYTF.

This clonotype was found a few times. The V call is TRBV5-4, the J call TRBJ1-3; D unclear. The germline CDR1 and CDR2 sequences are SGHNT and YYREEE (reference sequence). The CDR3 has 15 residues. Trimming removed 0 bases from V and 0 bases from J, with 7 bases in between. In DNA, the CDR3 is TGTGCCAGCAGCTTGGTTCCAGGCTCTGGAAACACCATATATTTT. It encodes CASSLVPGSGNTIYF. Complete variable domain (other parts from reference TRBV5-4 and TRBJ1-3): ETGVTQSPTHLIKTRGQQVTLRCSSQSGHNTVSWYQQALGQGPQFIFQYYREEENGRGNFPPRFSGLQFPNYSSELNVNALELDDSALYLCASSLVPGSGNTIYFGEGSWLTVV.

This clonotype was picked up a small number of times. The CDR3 is CASRAAGTGGPPEAFF. The CDR3 coding sequence is TGTGCCAGCAGAGCCGCCGGGACAGGTGGCCCCCCTGAAGCTTTCTTT. The chain recombines TRBV7-9 with TRBJ1-1, with 8 nucleotides matching TRBD1. J was trimmed by 6 bases and V by 6 bases; bases with no gene match: 15. CDR3 length equals 16 residues. CDR1 and CDR2 from the germline V gene are SEHNR and FQNEAQ (reference sequence).

This clonotype was detected only a few times. The CDR3 protein is CASSPRFRALEQYF. CDR3 nucleotides: TGTGCCAGCAGCCCCCGGTTTAGGGCCCTCGAGCAGTACTTC. The rearrangement links TRBV13 to TRBJ2-7; D ambiguous. Trimming cost V 5 bases and J 6 bases, with 17 bases left between them. From germline, CDR1 is PRHDT and CDR2 FYEKMQ (reference sequence). The CDR3 loop spans 14 amino acids.